This TCR beta chain appears in the sequencing data of a study of tumor-infiltrating lymphocytes in localized non-small cell lung cancer. Findings and caveats of the study: Recurrence-free survival showed no association with tumor T-cell fraction. Only some patients had TCR sequencing, depending on available tissue. T-cell fraction did not differ between immunotypes IM1 and IM2.

A note on this clone: The antigen remains unidentified.

The method was immunoSEQ multiplex PCR; TCRdb's version includes in-frame clones alone and lacks a portion of them. Among over 5,500 clones listed, 61% were seen once. Germline loops: CDR1 SGHRS, CDR2 YFSETQ. V lost 0 bases to trimming and J lost 3 bases, with 9 bases between them. There are 14 residues in the CDR3. This receptor was obtained from a human donor with non-small cell lung cancer. The V call is TRBV5-1, the J call TRBJ1-1; possible D gene TRBD1, 5 bases. Sequenced: lung tumor tissue. CDR3 residues: CASSLEGKDTEAFF. In DNA, the CDR3 is TGCGCCAGCAGCTTGGAGGGGAAGGACACTGAAGCTTTCTTT. Full variable domain (remainder filled in from reference TRBV5-1 and TRBJ1-1): KAGVTQTPRYLIKTRGQQVTLSCSPISGHRSVSWYQQTPGQGLQFLFEYFSETQRNKGNFPGRFSGRQFSNSRSEMNVSTLELGDSALYLCASSLEGKDTEAFFGQGTRLTVV.